This is a list of T cell receptor beta chains from one sample in a study of beta chain features in type 1 diabetes. Generated by immunoSEQ multiplex PCR, the TCRdb table keeps only in-frame clones and is missing some. In the table there are about 350,000 clones, roughly 21% of which are singletons. The specimen was naive CD4+ T cells from blood. These receptors all come from a woman between 18 and 29 years old in good health. Both conserved end residues are trimmed from each CDR3.

v_gene	j_gene	CDR3aa
TRBV10-3	TRBJ2-3	ASRGGDGDTQY
TRBV12-5	TRBJ2-7	ASAPLQGGHEQY
TRBV9	TRBJ1-2	ASSVDPGAKGYT
TRBV7-9	TRBJ2-7	ASSLTSYEQY
TRBV13	TRBJ2-1	ASSPSGLAIMNEQF
TRBV4-1	TRBJ2-5	ASSQPGQGAKKTQY
TRBV4-1	TRBJ1-1	ASSQGTGRAEAF
TRBV9	TRBJ2-5	ASSETLAGGGGTQY
TRBV19	TRBJ1-5	ASNKGVDQPQH
TRBV2	TRBJ1-6	ASSGGLSPLH
TRBV7-6	TRBJ2-1	ASSLVPGTSEQF
TRBV27	TRBJ1-2	ASSSRGRSYGYT
TRBV5-6	TRBJ2-1	ASSLKQNNEQF
TRBV19	TRBJ2-7	ASSTPGLPYEQY
TRBV20-1	TRBJ2-5	SASGAETQY
TRBV7-9	TRBJ2-1	ASSLAAGMGNEQF
TRBV5-4	TRBJ2-5	ASTDGGRSQETQY
TRBV7-9	TRBJ2-1	ASSSLGRGRNEQF
TRBV5-1	TRBJ2-7	ASSSWTAMNYEQY
TRBV16	TRBJ1-6	ASSQSNRGNSPLH
TRBV15	TRBJ1-4	ATSRAQASNEKLF
TRBV5-6	TRBJ2-5	ASSPTPLRQETQY